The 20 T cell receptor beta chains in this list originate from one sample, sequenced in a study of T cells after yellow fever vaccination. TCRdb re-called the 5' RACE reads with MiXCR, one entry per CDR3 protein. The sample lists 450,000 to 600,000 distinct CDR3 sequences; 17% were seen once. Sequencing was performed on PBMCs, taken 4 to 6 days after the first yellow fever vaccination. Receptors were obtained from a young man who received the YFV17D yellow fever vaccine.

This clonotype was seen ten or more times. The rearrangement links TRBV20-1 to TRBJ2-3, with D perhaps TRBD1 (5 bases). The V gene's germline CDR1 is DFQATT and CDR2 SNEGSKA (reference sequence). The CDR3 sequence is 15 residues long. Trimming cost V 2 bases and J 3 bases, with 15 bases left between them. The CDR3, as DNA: TGCAGTGCTAGAAAGGGGCTAGGGGCAACAGATACGCAGTATTTT. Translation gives CSARKGLGATDTQYF.

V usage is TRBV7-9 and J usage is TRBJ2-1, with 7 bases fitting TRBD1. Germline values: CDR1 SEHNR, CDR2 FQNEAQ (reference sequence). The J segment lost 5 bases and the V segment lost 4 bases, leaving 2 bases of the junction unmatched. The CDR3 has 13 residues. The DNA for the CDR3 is TGTGCCAGCAGCTCGGGACAGAACAATGAGCAGTTCTTC. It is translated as CASSSGQNNEQFF.

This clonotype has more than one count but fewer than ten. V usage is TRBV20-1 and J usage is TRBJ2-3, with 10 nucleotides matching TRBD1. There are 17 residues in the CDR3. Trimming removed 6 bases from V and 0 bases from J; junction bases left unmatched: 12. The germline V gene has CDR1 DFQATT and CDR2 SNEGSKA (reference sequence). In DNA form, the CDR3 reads TGCAGTGCAAGCCCGCGAGACAGGGGGCTGAGCACAGATACGCAGTATTTT. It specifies CSASPRDRGLSTDTQYF.

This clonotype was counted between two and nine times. In nucleotides, the CDR3 is TGCGCCAGCAGCTCGACGACACAGGAGTGGGATGGCTACACCTTC. Amino acids: CASSSTTQEWDGYTF. The rearrangement joins TRBV4-1 to TRBJ1-2; TRBD1 might be the D (5 bases). Trimming pared 5 bases from V and 6 bases from J, leaving 19 bases between. The CDR3 is 15 residues long. Germline V gene lookup returns CDR1 MGHRA and CDR2 YSYEKL.

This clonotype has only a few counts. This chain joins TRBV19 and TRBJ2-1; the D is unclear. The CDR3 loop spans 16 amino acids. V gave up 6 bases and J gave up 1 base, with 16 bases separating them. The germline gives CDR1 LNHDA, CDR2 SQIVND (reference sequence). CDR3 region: CASSPLGKGSYNEQFF. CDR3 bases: TGTGCCAGTAGCCCCCTTGGGAAGGGTTCCTACAATGAGCAGTTCTTC.

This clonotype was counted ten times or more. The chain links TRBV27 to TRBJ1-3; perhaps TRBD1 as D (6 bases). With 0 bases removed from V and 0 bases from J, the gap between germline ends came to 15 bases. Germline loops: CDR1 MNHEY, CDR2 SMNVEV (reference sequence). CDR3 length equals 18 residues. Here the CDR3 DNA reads TGTGCCAGCAGTTTATCGGGTACAGGGCCCCGCTCTGGAAACACCATATATTTT. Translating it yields CASSLSGTGPRSGNTIYF.

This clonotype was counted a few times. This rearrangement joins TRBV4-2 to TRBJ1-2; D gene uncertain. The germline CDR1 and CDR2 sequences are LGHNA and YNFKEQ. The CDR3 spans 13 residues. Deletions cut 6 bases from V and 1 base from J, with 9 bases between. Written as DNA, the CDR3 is TGTGCCAGCAGTTTGGAGAGTAACTATGGCTACACCTTC. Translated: CASSLESNYGYTF.

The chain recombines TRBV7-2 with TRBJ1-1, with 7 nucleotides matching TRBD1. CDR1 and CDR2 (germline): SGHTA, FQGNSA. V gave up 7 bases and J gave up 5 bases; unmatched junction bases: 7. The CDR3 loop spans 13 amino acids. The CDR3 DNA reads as TGTGCCAGCAACCGTGGCAGGGGGACTGAAGCTTTCTTT. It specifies CASNRGRGTEAFF.

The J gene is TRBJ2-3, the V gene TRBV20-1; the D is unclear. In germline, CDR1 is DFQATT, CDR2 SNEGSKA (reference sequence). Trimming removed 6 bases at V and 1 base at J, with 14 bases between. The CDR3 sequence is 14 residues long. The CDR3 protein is CSAEREVGTDTQYF. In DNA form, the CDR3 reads TGCAGTGCCGAAAGGGAAGTGGGCACAGATACGCAGTATTTT.

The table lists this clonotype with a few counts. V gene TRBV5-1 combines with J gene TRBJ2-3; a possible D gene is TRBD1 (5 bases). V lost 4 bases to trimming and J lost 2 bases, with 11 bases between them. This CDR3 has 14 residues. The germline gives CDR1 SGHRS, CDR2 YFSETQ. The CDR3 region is CASSEGEVTDTQYF. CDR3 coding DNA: TGCGCCAGCAGCGAAGGGGAAGTCACAGATACGCAGTATTTT.

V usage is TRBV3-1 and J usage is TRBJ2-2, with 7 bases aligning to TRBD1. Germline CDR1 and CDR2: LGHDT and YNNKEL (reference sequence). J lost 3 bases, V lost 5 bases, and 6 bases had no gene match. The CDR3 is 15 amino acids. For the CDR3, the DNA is TGTGCCAGCAGCGATACAACAGGGGACACCGGGGAGCTGTTTTTT. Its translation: CASSDTTGDTGELFF.

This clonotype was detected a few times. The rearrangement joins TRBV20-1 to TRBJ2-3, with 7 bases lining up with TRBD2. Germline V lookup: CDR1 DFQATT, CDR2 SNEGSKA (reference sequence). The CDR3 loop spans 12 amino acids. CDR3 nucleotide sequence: TGCGGAGGCAGGGAGGGAACAGATACGCAGTATTTT. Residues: CGGREGTDTQYF.

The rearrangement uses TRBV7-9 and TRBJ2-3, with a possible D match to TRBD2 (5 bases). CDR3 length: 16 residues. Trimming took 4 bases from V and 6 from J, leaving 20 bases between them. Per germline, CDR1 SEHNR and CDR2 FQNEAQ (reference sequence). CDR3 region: CASSSPTRVEGDTQYF. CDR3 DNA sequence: TGTGCCAGCAGCTCCCCGACGAGGGTGGAAGGGGATACGCAGTATTTT.

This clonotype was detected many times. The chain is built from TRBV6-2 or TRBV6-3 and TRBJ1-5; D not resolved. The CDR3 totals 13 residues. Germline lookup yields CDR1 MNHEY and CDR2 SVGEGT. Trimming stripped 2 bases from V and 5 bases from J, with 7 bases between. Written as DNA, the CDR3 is TGTGCCAGCAGTTACGTTGGGGATCAGCCCCAGCATTTT. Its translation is CASSYVGDQPQHF.

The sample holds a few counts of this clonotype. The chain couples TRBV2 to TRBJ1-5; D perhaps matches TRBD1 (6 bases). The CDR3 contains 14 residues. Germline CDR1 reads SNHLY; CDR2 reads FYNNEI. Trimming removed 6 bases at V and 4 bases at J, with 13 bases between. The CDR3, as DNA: TGTGCCAGCAGAAGACAGGCGGGGAATCAGCCCCAGCATTTT. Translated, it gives CASRRQAGNQPQHF.

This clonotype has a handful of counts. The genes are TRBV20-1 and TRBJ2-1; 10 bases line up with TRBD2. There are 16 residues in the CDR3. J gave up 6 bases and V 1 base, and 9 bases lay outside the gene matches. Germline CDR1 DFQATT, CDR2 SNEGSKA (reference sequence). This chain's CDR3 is CSARGASGGRFNEQFF. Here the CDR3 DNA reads TGCAGTGCTAGAGGGGCTAGCGGGGGACGGTTCAATGAGCAGTTCTTC.

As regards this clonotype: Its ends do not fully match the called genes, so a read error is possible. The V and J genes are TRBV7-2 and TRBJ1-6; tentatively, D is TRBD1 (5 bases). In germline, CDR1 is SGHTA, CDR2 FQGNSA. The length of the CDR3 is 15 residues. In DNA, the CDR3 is TGTGCCAGCAGATTAGAAGACAGAGATAATTCACCCCTCTACTTT. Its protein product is CASRLEDRDNSPLYF.

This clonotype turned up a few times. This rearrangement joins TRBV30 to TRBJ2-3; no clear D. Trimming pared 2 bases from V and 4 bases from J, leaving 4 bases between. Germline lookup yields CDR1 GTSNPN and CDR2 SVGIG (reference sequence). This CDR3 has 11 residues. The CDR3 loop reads CAWSFPDTQYF. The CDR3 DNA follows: TGTGCCTGGAGTTTTCCAGATACGCAGTATTTT.

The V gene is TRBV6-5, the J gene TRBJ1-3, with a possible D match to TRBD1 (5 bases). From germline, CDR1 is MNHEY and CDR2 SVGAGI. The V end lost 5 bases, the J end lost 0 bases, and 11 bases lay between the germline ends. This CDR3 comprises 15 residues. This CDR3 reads CASSKLDNSGNTIYF. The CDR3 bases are TGTGCCAGCAGTAAACTGGACAACTCTGGAAACACCATATATTTT.

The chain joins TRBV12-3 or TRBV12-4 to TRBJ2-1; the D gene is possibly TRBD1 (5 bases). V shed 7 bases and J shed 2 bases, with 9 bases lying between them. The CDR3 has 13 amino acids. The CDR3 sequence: CASMGLAYNEQFF. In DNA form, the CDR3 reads TGTGCCAGCATGGGGCTAGCCTACAATGAGCAGTTCTTC.